The clone carrying this TCR beta chain was observed a handful of times. This sample was taken from a study of shared clonotypes between healthy human individuals. TCRdb's copy holds only in-frame clones and misses some; the assay was immunoSEQ multiplex PCR. The table includes some 2,500,000 clones, approximately 93% detected once. Germline CDR1 and CDR2: LGHNA and YNFKEQ. The CDR3 contains 16 residues. V was pared by 4 bases and J by 3 bases, with 18 bases between. The sample was naive CD4+ T cells from PBMCs. Subset reported: CD45RA+ positively selected. V is TRBV4-2 and J is TRBJ1-1, with D possibly being TRBD1 (6 bases). This receptor was taken from a man aged 18 to 29 in good health. Some clones in this sample may be carry-over from other donors' samples. CDR3 in amino acids: CASSREAGGAYTEAFF. The CDR3 DNA follows: TGTGCCAGCAGCCGAGAGGCGGGGGGCGCGTACACTGAAGCTTTCTTT.